A selection of T cell receptor beta chains follows, all from one sample in a study of OX40 agonist ivuxolimab in advanced cancers. The data were produced by immunoSEQ multiplex PCR, yet TCRdb's version contains in-frame clones alone and is incomplete. The sample includes approximately 98,000 clones, 85% to 95% of them seen just once. The starting material was CD4+ or CD8+ T cells sorted from blood, obtained in a trial of the OX40 agonist ivuxolimab. The receptors here all came from an adult with an advanced solid tumor such as melanoma, head and neck, liver or kidney cancer. CDR3s include the opening cysteine and the closing phenylalanine or tryptophan. A clone size is listed for some rows: how often the clone was seen (once, few, many), or a class if it is expanded.

j_call,clone_size,v_call,cdr3_aa
TRBJ1-4,-,TRBV29-1,CSVVGPGGEKLFF
TRBJ2-1,-,TRBV15,CATSSGYNEQFF
TRBJ2-5,-,TRBV11-2,CASSLWGGSETQYF
TRBJ2-7,once,TRBV4-2,CASSQDLEGAGFREQYF
TRBJ2-1,-,TRBV7-9,CASSFVGASGGSYNEQFF
TRBJ1-3,-,TRBV7-9,CASSETDSSGNTIYF
TRBJ1-2,-,TRBV30,CAWSVQRVNYGYTF
TRBJ2-5,few,TRBV7-9,CASSLEAGGQETQYF
TRBJ1-2,-,TRBV6-5,CASSYSDKGYGYTF
TRBJ2-2,once,TRBV5-1,CASSSSTRSTGELFF
TRBJ2-2,few,TRBV9,CASSVAVAGDGGELFF
TRBJ2-7,-,TRBV29-1,CSVEERADGEQYF
TRBJ1-2,-,TRBV10-3,CAIGRERGVSYGYTF
TRBJ2-5,-,TRBV15,CATSRDRAAEQETQYF
TRBJ1-4,-,TRBV7-6,CASTIREGEKLFF
TRBJ2-2,-,TRBV5-4,CASRLGQANTGELFF
TRBJ1-1,-,TRBV30,CAWGQDGAAEAFF
TRBJ2-1,-,TRBV11-2,CASSLGRINEQFF
TRBJ1-2,-,TRBV5-1,CASSLRDDYGYTF
TRBJ2-1,-,TRBV11-3,CASSLVGGALYNEQFF
TRBJ1-5,-,TRBV7-2,CASSLVVSNQPQHF
TRBJ1-1,-,TRBV6-4,CASSESGARRNEAFF
TRBJ2-1,-,TRBV18,CASSPPGLALYNEQFF
TRBJ2-5,-,TRBV30,CAWSVLAAETQYF
TRBJ2-1,-,TRBV6-6,CASRTTSGVYNEQFF
TRBJ1-1,-,TRBV6-6,CASVAPEAFF
TRBJ2-7,-,TRBV5-1,CASGPSGRSYEQYF
TRBJ1-2,-,TRBV7-6,CASSFWDSGYTF
TRBJ1-1,-,TRBV29-1,CSVEDLGANTEAFF
TRBJ1-5,once,TRBV7-9,CASSPEDWGGSNQPQHF
TRBJ2-7,-,TRBV11-3,CASSLGPDLNYEQYF
TRBJ1-4,-,TRBV7-2,CASSLGGLGKLFF
TRBJ1-5,-,TRBV18,CASSPTDSLYSNQPQHF
TRBJ1-5,-,TRBV30,CASGVNQPQHF
TRBJ2-3,-,TRBV19,CASTGTGDTQYF
TRBJ1-1,-,TRBV11-2,CASSLGTARNTEAFF
TRBJ2-5,-,TRBV20-1,CSVGEETQYF
TRBJ1-2,-,TRBV19,CATQANYGYTF
TRBJ2-2,-,TRBV9,CASSVEGKAGELFF
TRBJ1-2,-,TRBV7-9,CASSRTGGPNYGYTF